What follows are 21 T cell receptor beta chains derived from one specimen sequenced in a study of T cells in Graves' hyperthyroidism and ophthalmopathy. RNA transcripts served as the template for amplifying TCR beta CDR3 regions. An initial round of RT-PCR targeting the TCR CDR3 relied on the HTBI primer set. TCRdb re-called the multiplex PCR reads with MiXCR, one entry per CDR3 protein. The data hold 350,000 to 400,000 distinct CDR3 sequences, with around 14% observed a single time. Source material: blood. The receptor set was obtained from a woman aged 25 to 39 with Graves' hyperthyroidism.

There are many counts of this clonotype. V and J are TRBV2 and TRBJ1-5; D may be TRBD1 (6 bases). V shed 8 bases and J shed 6 bases, with 11 bases lying between them. CDR1 is SNHLY and CDR2 is FYNNEI in the germline V gene. The CDR3 has 12 amino acids. The chain's CDR3 is CASAYRAQPQHF. The CDR3, as DNA: TGTGCCAGCGCTTACAGGGCTCAGCCCCAGCATTTT.

This chain links TRBV6-1 with TRBJ2-1, with 12 bases aligning to TRBD2. Germline assignment: CDR1 MNHNS and CDR2 SASEGT. This CDR3 region has 15 residues. The V and J ends lost 1 base and 8 bases, in that order; junction bases with no gene match: 3. The CDR3, as DNA: TGTGCCAGCAGTGAAGGGACTAGCGGGATTTATGAGCAGTTCTTC. Protein: CASSEGTSGIYEQFF.

This clonotype was picked up many times. The chain combines TRBV7-3 with TRBJ2-2; TRBD2 matches 10 bases. The germline V gene encodes CDR1 SGHTA and CDR2 FQGTGA. The CDR3 is made up of 16 amino acids. Germline trimming cut 3 bases from V and 7 bases from J; bases unmatched to any gene: 8. CDR3 region: CASSLSSGRIGGELFF. CDR3 sequence (DNA): TGTGCCAGCAGCTTGTCTAGCGGGAGAATTGGCGGGGAGCTGTTTTTT.

In its sample, this clonotype was seen many times. The chain employs TRBV12-3 or TRBV12-4 and TRBJ2-7, with D tentatively TRBD1 (6 bases). Trimming left V 2 bases short and J 6 bases short, with 8 bases between. This CDR3 region has 12 residues. CDR3 sequence reads: CASSLTGREQYF. CDR3 nucleotide sequence: TGTGCCAGCAGTTTAACAGGGCGCGAGCAGTACTTC.

This clonotype showed up many times. The rearrangement links TRBV2 to TRBJ2-7, with D unresolved. The CDR3 spans 12 residues. The V and J ends lost 4 bases and 1 base respectively, with 5 bases between them. The germline gives CDR1 SNHLY, CDR2 FYNNEI. CDR3 bases: TGTGCCAGCAGTGGACAATCCTACGAGCAGTACTTC. It translates to CASSGQSYEQYF.

The table lists this clonotype with many counts. This sequence joins TRBV12-3 or TRBV12-4 and TRBJ1-6, with D tentatively TRBD1 (6 bases). This CDR3 is built from 15 residues. Between the trimmed V and J ends, which lost 7 bases and 10 bases, there was a span of 20 bases. The CDR3 bases are TGTGCCAGCAATCGAGGCGGGGGGCGAAGGTCACCCCTCCACTTT. It is translated as CASNRGGGRRSPLHF.

This chain connects TRBV27 to TRBJ2-6; D ambiguous. Germline V lookup: CDR1 MNHEY, CDR2 SMNVEV (reference sequence). Trimming cost V 2 bases and J 2 bases, with 7 bases left between them. This CDR3 contains 15 residues. The CDR3 sequence: CASSLIGTGANVLTF. The CDR3 nucleotides are TGTGCCAGCAGTTTAATAGGGACTGGGGCCAACGTCCTGACTTTC. The full variable domain, with the rest looked up from reference TRBV27 and TRBJ2-6, is EAQVTQNPRYLITVTGKKLTVTCSQNMNHEYMSWYRQDPGLGLRQIYYSMNVEVTDKGDVPEGYKVSRKEKRNFPLILESPSPNQTSLYFCASSLIGTGANVLTFGAGSRLTVL.

In its sample, this clonotype was seen many times. This chain connects TRBV11-2 to TRBJ2-3; TRBD1 matches 8 bases. Per germline, CDR1 SGHAT and CDR2 FQNNGV. With V trimmed by 2 bases and J by 4 bases, 8 bases remained unmatched. The CDR3 has 16 amino acids. CDR3 in DNA: TGTGCCAGCAGCTTAAGGACAGGGCAACCCTCAGATACGCAGTATTTT. Its translation: CASSLRTGQPSDTQYF.

The rearrangement joins TRBV5-1 to TRBJ2-3, with 11 nucleotides matching TRBD2. V shed 8 bases, J shed 0 bases, and the junction held 8 bases outside the gene matches. This CDR3 has 16 residues. Germline lookup yields CDR1 SGHRS and CDR2 YFSETQ. The CDR3, as DNA: TGCGCCAGTGGGACTAGCGGCCGGACTAGCACAGATACGCAGTATTTT. It translates to CASGTSGRTSTDTQYF.

This clonotype was observed a few times. This chain joins TRBV5-5 and TRBJ1-1; 7 bases fit TRBD1. This CDR3 contains 14 residues. Trimming cost V 6 bases and J 6 bases; bases outside gene matches: 11. The germline gives CDR1 SGHKS, CDR2 YYEKEE (reference sequence). The CDR3 region has the DNA TGTGCCAGCATCCTCCGACAGGGACGATCTGAAGCTTTCTTT. This translates into CASILRQGRSEAFF.

V usage is TRBV7-2 and J usage is TRBJ2-1; D might be TRBD1 (5 bases). The germline CDR1 and CDR2 sequences are SGHTA and FQGNSA. The CDR3 sequence is 16 residues long. The ends were cut back, 5 bases at V and 3 bases at J, with 17 bases in the middle. The CDR3, as DNA: TGTGCCAGCAGCGCATACAGGTTTGATGGCTACAATGAGCAGTTCTTC. Its translation is CASSAYRFDGYNEQFF.

In its sample, this clonotype was seen many times. V and J are TRBV20-1 and TRBJ2-3; TRBD2 is a possible D gene (6 bases). Trimming stripped 6 bases from V and 2 bases from J, with 18 bases between. Germline CDR1 and CDR2: DFQATT and SNEGSKA (reference sequence). CDR3 length: 15 residues. CDR3 protein: CSATSGAGITDTQYF. The CDR3 nucleotides are TGCAGTGCGACGAGTGGGGCGGGAATCACAGATACGCAGTATTTT.

This clonotype was recorded many times. The genes are TRBV5-1 and TRBJ2-1, with D unclear. From germline, CDR1 is SGHRS and CDR2 YFSETQ. Trimming shortened V by 4 bases and J by 0 bases, and 8 bases separated the two germline ends. The CDR3 has 14 residues. CDR3 nucleotides: TGCGCCAGCAGCCCCCCGGCCTCCTACAATGAGCAGTTCTTC. This encodes CASSPPASYNEQFF. The variable domain in full, with the rest retrieved from reference TRBV5-1 and TRBJ2-1, is KAGVTQTPRYLIKTRGQQVTLSCSPISGHRSVSWYQQTPGQGLQFLFEYFSETQRNKGNFPGRFSGRQFSNSRSEMNVSTLELGDSALYLCASSPPASYNEQFFGPGTRLTVL.

This clonotype was seen many times. The rearrangement uses TRBV5-1 and TRBJ2-1; D possibly corresponds to TRBD1 (6 bases). The germline V and J ends were trimmed by 2 bases and 4 bases, with 22 bases remaining between them. Germline-derived CDR1 and CDR2 are SGHRS and YFSETQ. The CDR3 is made up of 18 amino acids. CDR3 residues: CASSFEPQGQRPYNEQFF. The CDR3 region has the DNA TGCGCCAGCAGCTTCGAGCCACAGGGCCAACGACCTTACAATGAGCAGTTCTTC.

This clonotype has at least ten counts. This chain uses TRBV10-3 with TRBJ2-3, with 7 positions matching TRBD2. This CDR3 region has 16 residues. V shed 2 bases, J shed 1 base, and the junction held 6 bases outside the gene matches. Germline CDR1 and CDR2: ENHRY and SYGVKD. CDR3 loop: CAISENPAGGTDTQYF. The CDR3 nucleotides are TGTGCCATCAGTGAGAATCCCGCGGGAGGCACAGATACGCAGTATTTT.

This clonotype was found a few times. The CDR3 loop reads CASSYSSGRSSGETQYF. DNA of the CDR3: TGTGCCAGCAGTTACTCCTCGGGGCGGAGTTCGGGGGAGACCCAGTACTTC. The gene calls are TRBV6-2 or TRBV6-3 and TRBJ2-5, with D perhaps given as TRBD1 or TRBD2 (5 bases each). Trimming took 0 bases from V and 5 from J, leaving 19 bases between them. This CDR3 contains 17 residues. Looked up from germline, CDR1 is MNHEY and CDR2 is SVGEGT.

Ten or more counts support this clonotype. V and J are TRBV3-1 and TRBJ2-7, with D possibly matching TRBD2 (5 bases). Trimming removed 3 bases at V and 1 base at J, with 10 bases between. The CDR3 runs 14 residues. Germline V gene sequence: CDR1 LGHDT, CDR2 YNNKEL (reference sequence). The CDR3 DNA reads as TGTGCCAGCAGCCAGGGAACTAGTTCCTACGAGCAGTACTTC. Amino acids: CASSQGTSSYEQYF.

This clonotype was seen only a few times. The chain couples TRBV7-2 to TRBJ2-2; TRBD1 matches at 8 bases. Per germline, CDR1 SGHTA and CDR2 FQGNSA. V dropped 5 bases and J dropped 2; count of bases not matched to a gene: 4. This CDR3 has 15 residues. Here the CDR3 reads CASSLRGLNTGELFF. DNA for the CDR3: TGTGCCAGCAGCCTCAGGGGGCTTAACACCGGGGAGCTGTTTTTT.

V and J are TRBV6-1 and TRBJ1-4, with D unclear. Trimming took off 5 bases at V and 4 bases at J, with 11 bases between the two ends. Germline values: CDR1 MNHNS, CDR2 SASEGT. The CDR3 runs to 14 residues. The chain's CDR3 is CASSPGDLNEKLFF. CDR3 bases: TGTGCCAGCAGTCCAGGTGACCTTAATGAAAAACTGTTTTTT.

This clonotype has a handful of counts. The chain couples TRBV20-1 to TRBJ2-3; weak D call: TRBD2 (6 bases). Germline CDR1 and CDR2: DFQATT and SNEGSKA (reference sequence). V lost 5 bases and J 0 bases, leaving 12 bases between the germline ends. This CDR3 is 14 amino acids long. In DNA form, the CDR3 reads TGCAGTGCTCCTACGGGACTTAGCACAGATACGCAGTATTTT. This codes for CSAPTGLSTDTQYF.

The chain couples TRBV27 to TRBJ1-6; D is perhaps TRBD1 (5 bases). The CDR3 is 16 residues long. With 3 bases removed from V and 0 bases from J, the gap between germline ends came to 9 bases. The germline V gene encodes CDR1 MNHEY and CDR2 SMNVEV (reference sequence). CDR3 bases: TGTGCCAGCAGTTTGACAGTGAGCTCCTATAATTCACCCCTCCACTTT. Translation: CASSLTVSSYNSPLHF.